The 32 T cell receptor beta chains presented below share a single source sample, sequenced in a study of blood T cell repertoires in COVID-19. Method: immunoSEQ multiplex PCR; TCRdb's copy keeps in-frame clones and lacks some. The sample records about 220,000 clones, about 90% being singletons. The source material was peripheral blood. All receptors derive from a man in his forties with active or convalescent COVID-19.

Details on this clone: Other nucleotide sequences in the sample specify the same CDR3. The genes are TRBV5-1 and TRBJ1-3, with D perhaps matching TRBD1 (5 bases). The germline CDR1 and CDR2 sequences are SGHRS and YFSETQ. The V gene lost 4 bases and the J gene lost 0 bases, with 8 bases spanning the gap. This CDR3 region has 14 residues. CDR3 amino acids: CASSLTVSGNTIYF. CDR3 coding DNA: TGCGCCAGCAGCCTGACAGTCTCTGGAAACACCATATATTTT.

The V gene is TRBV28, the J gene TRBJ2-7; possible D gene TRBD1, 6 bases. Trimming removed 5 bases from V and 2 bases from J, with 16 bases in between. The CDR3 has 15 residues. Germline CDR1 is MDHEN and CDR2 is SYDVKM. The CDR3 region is CASSLPATGTYEQYF. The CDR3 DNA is TGTGCCAGCAGTCTCCCAGCCACAGGGACCTACGAGCAGTACTTC.

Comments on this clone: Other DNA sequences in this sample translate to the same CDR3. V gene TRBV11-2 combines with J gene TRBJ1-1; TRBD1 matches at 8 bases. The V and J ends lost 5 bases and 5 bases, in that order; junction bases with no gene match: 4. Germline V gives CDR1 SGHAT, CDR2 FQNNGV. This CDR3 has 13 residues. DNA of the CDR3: TGTGCCAGCAGCACACAGGGGGGAACTGAAGCTTTCTTT. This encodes CASSTQGGTEAFF.

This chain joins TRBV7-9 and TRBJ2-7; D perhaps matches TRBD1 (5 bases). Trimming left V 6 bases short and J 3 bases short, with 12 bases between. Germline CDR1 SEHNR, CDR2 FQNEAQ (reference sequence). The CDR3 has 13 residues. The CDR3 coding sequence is TGTGCCAGCAGTCCTCAGGGAAACTACGAGCAGTACTTC. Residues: CASSPQGNYEQYF.

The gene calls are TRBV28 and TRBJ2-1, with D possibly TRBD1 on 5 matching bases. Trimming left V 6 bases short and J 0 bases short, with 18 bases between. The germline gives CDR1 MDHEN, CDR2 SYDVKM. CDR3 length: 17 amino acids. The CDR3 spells CASSPKGFRASYNEQFF. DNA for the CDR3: TGTGCCAGCAGCCCCAAGGGGTTCAGGGCCTCCTACAATGAGCAGTTCTTC.

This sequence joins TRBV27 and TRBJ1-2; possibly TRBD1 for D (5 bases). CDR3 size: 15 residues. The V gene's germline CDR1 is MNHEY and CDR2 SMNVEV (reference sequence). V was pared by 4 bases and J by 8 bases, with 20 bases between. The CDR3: CASSSGTGLTEGYTF. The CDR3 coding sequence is TGTGCCAGCAGTTCCGGAACAGGCCTTACGGAAGGCTACACCTTC.

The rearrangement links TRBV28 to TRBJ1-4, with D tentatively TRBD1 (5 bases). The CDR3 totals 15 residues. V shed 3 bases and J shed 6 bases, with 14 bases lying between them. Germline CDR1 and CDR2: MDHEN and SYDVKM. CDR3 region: CASSFSGVADEKLFF. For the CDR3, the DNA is TGTGCCAGCAGTTTTTCGGGGGTAGCTGATGAAAAACTGTTTTTT.

The CDR3 region is CASSNDRVDEKLFF. The CDR3 nucleotides are TGTGCCAGCAGCAATGACAGGGTGGATGAAAAACTGTTTTTT. The chain joins TRBV27 to TRBJ1-4; 7 bases are shared with TRBD1. In germline, CDR1 is MNHEY, CDR2 SMNVEV (reference sequence). The CDR3 has 14 residues. The V gene end was trimmed by 6 bases and the J gene end by 6 bases; junction bases not matched to a gene: 7.

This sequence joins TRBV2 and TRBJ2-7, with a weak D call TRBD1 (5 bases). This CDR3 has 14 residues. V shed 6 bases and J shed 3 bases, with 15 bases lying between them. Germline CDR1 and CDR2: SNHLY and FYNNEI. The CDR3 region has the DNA TGTGCCAGCAGCCGTACCCCGGACAACTACGAGCAGTACTTC. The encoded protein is CASSRTPDNYEQYF. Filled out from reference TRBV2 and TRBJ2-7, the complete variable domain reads EPEVTQTPSHQVTQMGQEVILRCVPISNHLYFYWYRQILGQKVEFLVSFYNNEISEKSEIFDDQFSVERPDGSNFTLKIRSTKLEDSAMYFCASSRTPDNYEQYFGPGTRLTVT.

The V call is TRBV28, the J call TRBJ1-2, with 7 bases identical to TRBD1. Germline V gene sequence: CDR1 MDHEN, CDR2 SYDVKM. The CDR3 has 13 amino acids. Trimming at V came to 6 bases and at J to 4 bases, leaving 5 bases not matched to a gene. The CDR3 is CASSPTGIYGYTF. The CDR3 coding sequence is TGTGCCAGCAGCCCGACAGGGATCTATGGCTACACCTTC.

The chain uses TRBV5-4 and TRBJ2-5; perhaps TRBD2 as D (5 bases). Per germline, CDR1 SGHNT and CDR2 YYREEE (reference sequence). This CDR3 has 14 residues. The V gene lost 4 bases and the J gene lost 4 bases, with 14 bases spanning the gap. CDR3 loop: CASSLSNEGETQYF. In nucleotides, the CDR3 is TGTGCCAGCAGCCTTTCGAATGAGGGAGAGACCCAGTACTTC.

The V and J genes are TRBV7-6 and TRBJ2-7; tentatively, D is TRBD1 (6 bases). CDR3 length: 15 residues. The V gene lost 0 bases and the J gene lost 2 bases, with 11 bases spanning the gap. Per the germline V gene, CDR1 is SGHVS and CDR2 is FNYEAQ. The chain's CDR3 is CASSLAPRGAYEQYF. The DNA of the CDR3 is TGTGCCAGCAGCTTAGCCCCCAGGGGAGCCTACGAGCAGTACTTC.

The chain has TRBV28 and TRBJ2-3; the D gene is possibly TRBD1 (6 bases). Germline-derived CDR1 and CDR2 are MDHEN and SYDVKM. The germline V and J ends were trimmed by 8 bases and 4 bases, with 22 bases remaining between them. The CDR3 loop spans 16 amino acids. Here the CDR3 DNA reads TGTGCCAGCTGCAGTTGGGCGGTCTCAGGGGCAGATACGCAGTATTTT. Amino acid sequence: CASCSWAVSGADTQYF.

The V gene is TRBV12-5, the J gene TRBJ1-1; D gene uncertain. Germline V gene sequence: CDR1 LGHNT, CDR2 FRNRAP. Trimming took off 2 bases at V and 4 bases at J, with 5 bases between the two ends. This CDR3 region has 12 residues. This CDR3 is CASGLPSTEAFF. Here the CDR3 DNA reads TGTGCTAGTGGTTTGCCTTCCACTGAAGCTTTCTTT.

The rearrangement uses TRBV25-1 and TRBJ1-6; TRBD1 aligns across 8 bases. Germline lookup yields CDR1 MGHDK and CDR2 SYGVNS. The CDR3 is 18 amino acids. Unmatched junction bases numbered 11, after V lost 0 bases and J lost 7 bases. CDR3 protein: CASSEYATIWDRNSPLHF. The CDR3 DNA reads TGTGCCAGCAGTGAATATGCGACTATCTGGGACAGGAATTCACCCCTCCACTTT.

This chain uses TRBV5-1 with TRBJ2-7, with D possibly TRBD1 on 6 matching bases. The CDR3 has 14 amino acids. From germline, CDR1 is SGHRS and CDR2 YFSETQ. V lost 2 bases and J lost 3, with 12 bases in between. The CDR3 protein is CASSFGGSIYEQYF. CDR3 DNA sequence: TGCGCCAGCAGCTTTGGGGGCAGTATCTACGAGCAGTACTTC. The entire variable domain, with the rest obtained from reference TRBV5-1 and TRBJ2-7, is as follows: KAGVTQTPRYLIKTRGQQVTLSCSPISGHRSVSWYQQTPGQGLQFLFEYFSETQRNKGNFPGRFSGRQFSNSRSEMNVSTLELGDSALYLCASSFGGSIYEQYFGPGTRLTVT.

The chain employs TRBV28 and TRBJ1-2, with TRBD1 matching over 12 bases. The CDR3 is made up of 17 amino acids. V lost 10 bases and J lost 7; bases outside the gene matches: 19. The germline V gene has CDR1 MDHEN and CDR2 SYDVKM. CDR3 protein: CAIYTGTGGSSLGGYTF. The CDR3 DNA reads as TGTGCCATTTACACCGGGACAGGGGGCTCCTCCCTTGGTGGCTACACCTTC.

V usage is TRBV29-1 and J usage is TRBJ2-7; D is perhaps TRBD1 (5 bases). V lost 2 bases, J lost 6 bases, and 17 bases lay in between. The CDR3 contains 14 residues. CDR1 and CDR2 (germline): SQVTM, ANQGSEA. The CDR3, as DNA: TGCAGCGTTGAACGGGCAGGGTTGGGGTCCGAGCAGTACTTC. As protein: CSVERAGLGSEQYF.

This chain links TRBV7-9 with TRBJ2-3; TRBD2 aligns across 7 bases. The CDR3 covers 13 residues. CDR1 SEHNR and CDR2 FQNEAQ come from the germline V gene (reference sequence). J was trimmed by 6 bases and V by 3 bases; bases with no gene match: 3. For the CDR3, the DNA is TGTGCCAGCAGCTTTACTAGCGTGGATACGCAGTATTTT. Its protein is CASSFTSVDTQYF.

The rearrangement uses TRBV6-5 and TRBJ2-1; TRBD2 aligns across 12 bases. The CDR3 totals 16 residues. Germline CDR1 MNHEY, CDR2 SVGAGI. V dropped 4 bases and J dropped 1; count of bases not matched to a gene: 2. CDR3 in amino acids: CASSLTSGGSYNEQFF. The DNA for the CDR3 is TGTGCCAGCAGTTTGACTAGCGGGGGTTCCTACAATGAGCAGTTCTTC.

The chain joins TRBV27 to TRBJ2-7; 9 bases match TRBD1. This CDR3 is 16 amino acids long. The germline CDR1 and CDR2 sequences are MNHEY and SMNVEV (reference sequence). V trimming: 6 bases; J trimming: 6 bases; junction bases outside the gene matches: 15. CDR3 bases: TGTGCCAGCAGCAGTCCCGGGACAGGGTTAGTATTCGAGCAGTACTTC. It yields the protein CASSSPGTGLVFEQYF.

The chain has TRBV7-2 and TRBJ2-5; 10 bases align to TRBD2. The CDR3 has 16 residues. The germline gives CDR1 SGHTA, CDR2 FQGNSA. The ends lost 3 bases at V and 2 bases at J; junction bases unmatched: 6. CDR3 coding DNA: TGTGCCAGCAGCTTTAAAGCGGGAGGGCTTCAAGAGACCCAGTACTTC. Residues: CASSFKAGGLQETQYF.

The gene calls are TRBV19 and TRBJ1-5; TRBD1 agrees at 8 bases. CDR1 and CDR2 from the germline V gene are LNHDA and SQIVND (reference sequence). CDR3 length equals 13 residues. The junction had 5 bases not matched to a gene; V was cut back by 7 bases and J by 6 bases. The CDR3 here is CASTTQGAQPQHF. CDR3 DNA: TGTGCCAGTACCACTCAGGGGGCTCAGCCCCAGCATTTT.

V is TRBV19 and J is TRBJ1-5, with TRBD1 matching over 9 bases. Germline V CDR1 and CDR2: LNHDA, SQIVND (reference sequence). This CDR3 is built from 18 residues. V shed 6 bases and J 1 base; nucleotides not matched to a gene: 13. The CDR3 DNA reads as TGTGCCAGTAGCACTTGGACAGGGGAGCGGTACAGCAATCAGCCCCAGCATTTT. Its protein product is CASSTWTGERYSNQPQHF.

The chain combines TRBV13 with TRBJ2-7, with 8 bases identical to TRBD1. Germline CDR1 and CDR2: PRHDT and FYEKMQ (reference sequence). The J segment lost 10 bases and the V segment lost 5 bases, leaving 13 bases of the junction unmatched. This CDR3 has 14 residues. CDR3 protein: CASSQPGQVELQYF. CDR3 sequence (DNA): TGTGCCAGCAGCCAACCGGGACAGGTTGAATTACAGTACTTC.

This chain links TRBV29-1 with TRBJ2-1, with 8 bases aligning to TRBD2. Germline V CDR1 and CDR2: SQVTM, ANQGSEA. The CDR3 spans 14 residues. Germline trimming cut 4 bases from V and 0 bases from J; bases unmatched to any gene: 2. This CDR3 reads CSVVGGGSYNEQFF. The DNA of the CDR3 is TGCAGCGTTGTCGGGGGGGGCTCCTACAATGAGCAGTTCTTC.

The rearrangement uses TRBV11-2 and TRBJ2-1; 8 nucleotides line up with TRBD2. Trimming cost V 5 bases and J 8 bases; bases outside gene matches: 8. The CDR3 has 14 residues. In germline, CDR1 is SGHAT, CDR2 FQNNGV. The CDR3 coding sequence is TGTGCCAGCAGCGTCCCGGGACTAGGGGATGAGCAGTTCTTC. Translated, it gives CASSVPGLGDEQFF.

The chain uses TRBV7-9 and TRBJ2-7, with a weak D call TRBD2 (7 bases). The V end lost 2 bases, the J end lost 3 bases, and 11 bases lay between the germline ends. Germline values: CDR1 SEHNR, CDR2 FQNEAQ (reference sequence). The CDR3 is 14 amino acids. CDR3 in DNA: TGTGCCAGCAGCTTAACGGGGGGCCTCTACGAGCAGTACTTC. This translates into CASSLTGGLYEQYF.

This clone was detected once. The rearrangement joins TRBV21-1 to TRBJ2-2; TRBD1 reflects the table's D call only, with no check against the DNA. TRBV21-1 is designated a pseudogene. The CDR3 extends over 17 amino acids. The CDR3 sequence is CASSPRTGEGNTGELFF. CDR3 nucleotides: TGTGCCAGCAGCCCGCGGACAGGGGAGGGGAACACCGGGGAGCTGTTTTTT.

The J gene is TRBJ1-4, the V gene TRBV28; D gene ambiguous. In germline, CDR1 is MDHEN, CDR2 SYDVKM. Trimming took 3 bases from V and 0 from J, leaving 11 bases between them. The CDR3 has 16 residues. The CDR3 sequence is CASSFFEIPTNEKLFF. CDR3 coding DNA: TGTGCCAGCAGTTTTTTTGAGATTCCAACTAATGAAAAACTGTTTTTT. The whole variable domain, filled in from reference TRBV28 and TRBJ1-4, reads DVKVTQSSRYLVKRTGEKVFLECVQDMDHENMFWYRQDPGLGLRLIYFSYDVKMKEKGDIPEGYSVSREKKERFSLILESASTNQTSMYLCASSFFEIPTNEKLFFGSGTQLSVL.

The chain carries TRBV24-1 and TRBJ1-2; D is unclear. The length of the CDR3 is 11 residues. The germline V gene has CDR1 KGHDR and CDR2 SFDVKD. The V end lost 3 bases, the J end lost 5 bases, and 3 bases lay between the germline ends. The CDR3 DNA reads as TGTGCCACCAGTGATACATATGGCTACACCTTC. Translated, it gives CATSDTYGYTF.

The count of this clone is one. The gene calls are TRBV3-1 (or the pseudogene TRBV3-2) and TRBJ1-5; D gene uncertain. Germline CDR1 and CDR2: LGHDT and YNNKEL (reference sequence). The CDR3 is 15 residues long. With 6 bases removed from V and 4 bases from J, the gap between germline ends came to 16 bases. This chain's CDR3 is CASSSAGQLNQPQHF. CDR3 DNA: TGTGCCAGCAGTTCCGCTGGGCAGTTGAATCAGCCCCAGCATTTT.